These T cell receptor beta chains were read from a single sample in a study of persistence of HIV-infected CD4 T cells. Libraries were prepared by immunoSEQ multiplex PCR; TCRdb keeps only in-frame clonotypes and omits some of them. The sample has roughly 34,000 clones; 65% to 90% are singletons. Their target antigens are unknown. The specimen was CD4+ T cells sorted from PBMCs after 18-hour stimulation, collected from a patient who received antiretroviral therapy. These receptors all stem from an adult man with HIV who was CMV-seropositive. Both conserved end residues are part of each CDR3. Each record gives: D gene, J gene, V gene, clone size, CDR3 protein, CDR3 DNA. The D gene is left open where the match is weak. A row's size may be missing; if present it is once, few, many or a size class.

TRBD2	TRBJ2-1	TRBV4-3	-	CASSQVPGGGSYNEQFF	TGCGCCAGCAGCCAAGTTCCTGGCGGGGGCTCCTACAATGAGCAGTTCTTC
-	TRBJ2-3	TRBV6-4	-	CASSRGGSTDTQYF	TGTGCCAGCAGTAGGGGGGGGTCCACAGATACGCAGTATTTT
TRBD1	TRBJ1-1	TRBV11-3	-	CASSTGQGAAFF	TGTGCCAGCAGCACAGGACAGGGGGCGGCTTTCTTT
-	TRBJ2-1	TRBV4-2	-	CASSQDTGFSSVYNEQFF	TGTGCCAGCAGCCAAGATACAGGTTTCTCATCGGTATACAATGAGCAGTTCTTC
TRBD1	TRBJ1-3	TRBV9	-	CASSVVGQGSGNTIYF	TGTGCCAGCAGCGTAGTCGGACAGGGGTCCGGAAACACCATATATTTT
TRBD1	TRBJ1-1	TRBV6-5	-	CATRTGARNTEAFF	TGTGCCACCAGGACAGGGGCGCGGAACACTGAAGCTTTCTTT
-	TRBJ2-1	TRBV5-1	-	CASSLRGGAYNEQFF	TGCGCCAGCAGCTTGAGGGGCGGGGCCTACAATGAGCAGTTCTTC
TRBD1	TRBJ1-2	TRBV5-4	-	CASSLTGQGGYTF	TGTGCCAGCAGCTTGACCGGACAGGGAGGCTACACCTTC
-	TRBJ2-5	TRBV27	-	CASSFGGETQYF	TGTGCCAGCAGTTTCGGCGGGGAGACCCAGTACTTC
TRBD1	TRBJ1-4	TRBV7-2	-	CASSTGGSREKLFF	TGTGCCAGCAGCACAGGGGGTTCGAGAGAAAAACTGTTTTTT
TRBD1	TRBJ1-4	TRBV7-9	-	CASSLGTGSEKLFF	TGTGCCAGCAGCTTAGGGACAGGGAGCGAAAAACTGTTTTTT
TRBD1	TRBJ1-6	TRBV27	-	CASSLEDRVNSPLHF	TGTGCCAGCAGTTTGGAGGACAGGGTTAATTCACCCCTCCACTTT
-	TRBJ1-3	TRBV20-1	-	CSARQANTIYF	TGCAGTGCTAGACAGGCAAACACCATATATTTT
-	TRBJ1-4	TRBV12-5	once	CASGLVLTVGEEKLFF	TGTGCTAGTGGTTTGGTACTGACAGTGGGAGAGGAAAAACTGTTTTTT
TRBD2	TRBJ2-3	TRBV18	-	CASSPQRGNTDTQYF	TGTGCCAGCTCACCACAGCGGGGGAACACAGATACGCAGTATTTT
-	TRBJ1-2	TRBV6-5	few	CASSKLLHGYTF	TGTGCCAGCAGCAAACTACTCCATGGCTACACCTTC
-	TRBJ2-7	TRBV7-6	-	CASSLGQGRSYEQYF	TGTGCCAGCAGCTTAGGGCAGGGAAGAAGCTACGAGCAGTACTTC
-	TRBJ2-2	TRBV9	-	CASSVGPRGTGELFF	TGTGCCAGCAGCGTAGGGCCCCGGGGCACCGGGGAGCTGTTTTTT
-	TRBJ1-6	TRBV11-1	few	CASSLTGSWSPLHF	TGTGCCAGCAGCCTAACAGGGTCATGGTCACCCCTCCACTTT
TRBD1	TRBJ1-2	TRBV2	-	CASSVDRSDYGYTF	TGTGCCAGCAGTGTGGACAGGAGCGACTATGGCTACACCTTC
TRBD2	TRBJ2-1	TRBV5-1	-	CASSSGLAGKNNEQFF	TGCGCCAGCAGCTCGGGACTAGCGGGGAAGAACAATGAGCAGTTCTTC
-	TRBJ2-6	TRBV6-2/TRBV6-3	-	CASSYATGGAGANVLTF	TGTGCCAGCAGTTACGCGACAGGTGGAGCTGGGGCCAACGTCCTGACTTTC
-	TRBJ2-3	TRBV28	-	CASSLESLVGGATDTQYF	TGTGCCAGCAGTTTAGAAAGCTTGGTGGGGGGCGCGACAGATACGCAGTATTTT
-	TRBJ2-2	TRBV30	-	CAWRDIQRTANTGELFF	TGTGCCTGGAGGGATATACAGAGAACCGCGAACACCGGGGAGCTGTTTTTT
-	TRBJ2-7	TRBV1	-	CTSSQDIEQHSYEQYF	TGCACCAGCAGCCAAGATATCGAGCAACACTCCTACGAGCAGTACTTC
-	TRBJ2-7	TRBV14	-	CASSQDRGPYEQYF	TGTGCCAGCAGCCAAGATCGGGGTCCCTACGAGCAGTACTTC
-	TRBJ1-6	TRBV12-3/TRBV12-4	-	CASSRTANSPLHF	TGTGCCAGCAGCCGGACAGCCAATTCACCCCTCCACTTT
-	TRBJ2-1	TRBV7-8	-	CASSPIGSWEQFF	TGTGCCAGCAGTCCTATAGGTTCATGGGAGCAGTTCTTC
TRBD1	TRBJ2-7	TRBV5-4	-	CATRPIGQGYEQYF	TGTGCCACACGTCCTATTGGACAGGGCTACGAGCAGTACTTC
-	TRBJ1-1	TRBV5-4	-	CASSHLDRNTEAFF	TGTGCCAGCAGCCACCTGGACAGGAACACTGAAGCTTTCTTT
TRBD1	TRBJ1-2	TRBV12-3/TRBV12-4	-	CASSLAGQYGYTF	TGTGCCAGCAGTTTAGCGGGACAGTATGGCTACACCTTC
-	TRBJ2-3	TRBV12-3/TRBV12-4	-	CASSLGGSAQYF	TGTGCCAGCAGTTTAGGAGGGTCCGCGCAGTATTTT
TRBD2	TRBJ2-7	TRBV19	-	CASASGTSGGLPYEQYF	TGTGCCAGTGCCTCCGGGACTAGCGGGGGTCTACCCTACGAGCAGTACTTC
TRBD1	TRBJ1-6	TRBV5-6	-	CASSLVTGHNSPLHF	TGTGCCAGCAGCTTGGTGACAGGGCATAATTCACCCCTCCACTTT
-	TRBJ1-2	TRBV6-2/TRBV6-3	-	CASSPQGYNYGYTF	TGTGCCAGCAGCCCACAGGGATATAACTATGGCTACACCTTC
-	TRBJ1-1	TRBV20-1	medium-sized	CSASSYSEAFF	TGCAGTGCTTCGAGCTACTCTGAAGCTTTCTTT
TRBD1	TRBJ2-6	TRBV4-1	-	CASSQPTGGSSSGANVLTF	TGCGCCAGCAGCCAGCCTACAGGGGGATCAAGCTCTGGGGCCAACGTCCTGACTTTC
-	TRBJ1-4	TRBV9	-	CASSVTGTIPEKLFF	TGTGCCAGCAGCGTAACTGGGACAATCCCTGAAAAACTGTTTTTT
TRBD1	TRBJ2-6	TRBV11-2	-	CASSLDYWTGGRGANVLTF	TGTGCCAGCAGCTTAGATTACTGGACAGGGGGAAGAGGGGCCAACGTCCTGACTTTC
TRBD1	TRBJ1-5	TRBV6-2/TRBV6-3	-	CASSYRDRNGSNQPQHF	TGTGCCAGCAGTTACAGGGACAGGAACGGCAGCAATCAGCCCCAGCATTTT
TRBD1	TRBJ1-6	TRBV25-1	-	CASSGETGYSPLHF	TGTGCCAGCAGTGGAGAGACAGGGTATTCACCCCTCCACTTT
-	TRBJ2-5	TRBV6-4	-	CASSADGVTQYF	TGTGCCAGCAGTGCGGACGGGGTCACCCAGTACTTC
-	TRBJ2-7	TRBV6-2/TRBV6-3	-	CASSITGSEQYF	TGTGCCAGCAGTATAACAGGCTCCGAGCAGTACTTC
-	TRBJ1-1	TRBV15	-	CATSRFPGSEAFF	TGTGCCACCAGCAGATTTCCAGGGTCGGAAGCTTTCTTT
TRBD1	TRBJ1-2	TRBV5-1	-	CASSRPGQGAAGYTF	TGCGCCAGCAGCCGACCGGGACAGGGGGCCGCGGGCTACACCTTC
TRBD1	TRBJ2-7	TRBV15	-	CATSTGQGKYEQYF	TGTGCCACCAGCACGGGACAGGGGAAGTACGAGCAGTACTTC
-	TRBJ1-2	TRBV19	-	CASTLGGRYGYTF	TGTGCCAGTACCCTCGGGGGGCGATATGGCTACACCTTC
TRBD1	TRBJ1-1	TRBV7-2	-	CASSQGQGDTEAFF	TGTGCCAGCAGCCAGGGACAGGGTGACACTGAAGCTTTCTTT